This T cell receptor (beta chain) appears in the sequencing data of a study of CD8 T cells in Susac syndrome (dated by TCRdb to between 2018 and 2021). Background for the entire study: Whether CD8+ T cell activation and differentiation in Susac syndrome was antigen driven was tested using repertoire sequencing. CD8+ T cell repertoire clonality was compared between 12 healthy donors, some 14 Susac syndrome patients and 15 multiple sclerosis patients.

Summary of the overall study and its limitations: The study acknowledged that relatively few individuals were included in the TCR sequencing and HLA analysis.

RNA was extracted using the RNeasy kit, and roughly 0.45 to 1 ug of the RNA was reverse transcribed with random hexamers. TCR beta CDR3 regions were amplified with the immunoSEQ multiplex PCR assay covering 54 Vbeta and 13 Jbeta segments. PCR amplification bias was corrected by using a synthetic template baseline for primer optimization and computational correction. Regarding the original processing steps: Reads were annotated to V, D and J genes according to IMGT and were analyzed with immunoSEQ Analyzer, with only productive sequences retained. To calculate clonality, Shannon entropy was normalized by log2 of the number of productive unique sequences and then subtracted from one. For each patient and control, public and private clones were evaluated among the 100 most prevalent clones. Susac-specific clones were defined as absent from healthy and MS cohorts, over a thousand published viral clones and other ImmuneACCESS disease sequences. TCRdb reprocessed the public reads (quality trimming at Q25 with fastp, clone calling with MiXCR) and kept in-frame beta chains. CDR3 protein sequences are deduplicated, and each keeps its most common genes and DNA. TCRdb, rather than the study authors, made the V and J calls. For this sample the table gives 69,000 or so distinct CDR3 sequences, of which over 85% were detected only once. The ten biggest clones cover 0.56% of the sample.

To note about this clonotype: There is no known antigen for this receptor. One base away there is no much larger clone; base qualities are not given.

CDR1 and CDR2 (SGHVS, FQNEAQ) derive from the germline V gene. Between the V and J ends, shortened by 5 bases and 7 bases respectively, the junction contains 10 bases. The CDR3 measures 12 amino acids from cysteine to phenylalanine. The sequence is cut down to CDR3 DNA, 36 bases in frame from base 1. Peripheral blood CD8+ and CD4+ T cells from healthy donors, Susac syndrome patients and multiple sclerosis patients were profiled using high-throughput TCR beta sequencing. Multiple sclerosis controls were treatment-naive patients with stable or active relapsing-remitting disease fulfilling revised McDonald criteria. Bulk CD8+ and CD4+ T cells were purified by magnetic negative isolation, whereas CD8+ TEMRA cells were enriched by FACS. Blood was drawn into EDTA tubes, processed within 24 hours, and PBMCs were isolated by density gradient centrifugation. PBMCs destined for TCR sequencing were cryopreserved in liquid nitrogen and later thawed in a 37 °C water bath. Purity of sorted or isolated CD4+, CD8+ and CD8+ TEMRA cells was at least 90%.

Sequencing input: CD8+ T cells from PBMCs. The TCR was taken from a human donor with multiple sclerosis. The chain joins TRBV7-8 to TRBJ2-3; no D gene call is confident. Here the CDR3 is given as CASSEPLNTQYF. Here is the DNA: TGTGCCAGCAGCGAACCTTTGAATACGCAGTATTTT.